Sequencing of this T cell receptor beta chain was carried out in a study of molecular identifiers for immune sequencing clone quantification. This clonotype showed up many times. Antigen: not known. Germline CDR1 and CDR2: MNHNY and SVGAGI (reference sequence). The CDR3 consists of 12 residues. Germline trimming cut 7 bases from V and 4 bases from J; bases unmatched to any gene: 4. One entry per CDR3 protein, called by TCRdb with MiXCR from the PCR reads. The repertoire holds more than 450,000 distinct CDR3 sequences, with around 23% as singletons. Study results and caveats: Effector cells kept over 97% of their molecules in clones above 20 RNA copies, while naive cells kept under 1% there.

The chain is built from TRBV6-6 and TRBJ2-7; 7 bases are a match to TRBD2. The TCR comes from a human donor in good health. Some libraries in this study had Jurkat cell RNA spiked in. The specimen was naive CD8+ T cells from blood, with Jurkat cell RNA spiked in. Subset specified: FACS-sorted CD8+CD4-CCR7+CD45RA+ naive T cells. The CDR3 is CASIGGDYEQYF. The CDR3 DNA follows: TGTGCCAGCATTGGGGGGGATTACGAGCAGTACTTC.